The clone carrying this T cell receptor beta chain was found many times. Its matching antigen is unknown. The sample originates from a study of CD8+CD57+ T cells in acquired aplastic anemia. Study-wide background: Sorted CD4+ and CD8+ cells gave a mean 3.2 ug DNA, range roughly 0.18 to 30 ug. Study-wide results and limits: Patients and controls had CD8+ Simpson's diversity values that were not significantly distinct. Patients and controls were found to share twenty-nine CD8+ CDR3 sequences.

CDR3 length: 14 amino acids. Deletions cut 0 bases from V and 1 base from J, with 6 bases between. Germline lookup yields CDR1 LGHNA and CDR2 YSLEER. Profiling of TCR beta VDJ combinations and CDR3 sequences used genomic DNA as template. In TCRdb, the reads were re-called with MiXCR into one record per CDR3 protein. The sample consists of 100,000 to 130,000 distinct CDR3 sequences, around 53% of them appearing once. The sample consisted of sorted CD4+, CD8+, or CD8+CD57+ T cells (not recorded which) from PBMCs. This chain uses TRBV4-3 with TRBJ1-1; no clear D. The clonotype comes from a human donor in good health, serving as a control. The CDR3 spells CASSQEIGNTEAFF. CDR3 coding DNA: TGCGCCAGCAGCCAAGAGATTGGGAACACTGAAGCTTTCTTT.